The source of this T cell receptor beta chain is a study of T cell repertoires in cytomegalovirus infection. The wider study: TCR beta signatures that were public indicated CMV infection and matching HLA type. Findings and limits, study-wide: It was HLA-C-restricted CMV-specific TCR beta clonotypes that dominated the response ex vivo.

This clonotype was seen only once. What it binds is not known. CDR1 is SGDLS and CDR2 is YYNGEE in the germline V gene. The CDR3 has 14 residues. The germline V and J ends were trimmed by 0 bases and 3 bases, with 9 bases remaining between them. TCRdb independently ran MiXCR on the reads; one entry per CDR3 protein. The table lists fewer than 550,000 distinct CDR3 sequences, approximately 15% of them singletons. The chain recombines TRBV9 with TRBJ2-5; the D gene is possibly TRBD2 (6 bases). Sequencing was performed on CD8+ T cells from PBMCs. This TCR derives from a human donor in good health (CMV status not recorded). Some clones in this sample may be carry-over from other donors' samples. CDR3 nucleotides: TGTGCCAGCAGCGTAGAGGCTAGCGAAGAGACCCAGTACTTC. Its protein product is CASSVEASEETQYF.